Presented here are 26 T cell receptor beta chains from one specimen sequenced in a study of blood T cell repertoires in COVID-19. This table comes from immunoSEQ multiplex PCR, and its TCRdb copy is limited to in-frame clones, with some not included. Altogether just over 250,000 clones are present, more than 70% being singletons, with the ten largest covering about 2.1%. The sequenced sample was peripheral blood. These receptors were obtained from a woman between 50 and 59 years old with acute or convalescent COVID-19.

This chain uses TRBV5-1 with TRBJ1-4; D is possibly TRBD1 (5 bases). Germline-derived CDR1 and CDR2 are SGHRS and YFSETQ. V gave up 3 bases and J gave up 4 bases, with 19 bases separating them. The CDR3 consists of 17 residues. CDR3: CASSSKANRFFNEKLFF. CDR3 sequence (DNA): TGCGCCAGCAGCTCGAAGGCTAACAGGTTTTTTAATGAAAAACTGTTTTTT. The variable domain in full, with the rest retrieved from reference TRBV5-1 and TRBJ1-4, is KAGVTQTPRYLIKTRGQQVTLSCSPISGHRSVSWYQQTPGQGLQFLFEYFSETQRNKGNFPGRFSGRQFSNSRSEMNVSTLELGDSALYLCASSSKANRFFNEKLFFGSGTQLSVL.

This chain uses TRBV7-9 with TRBJ2-7; 8 bases align to TRBD2. The CDR3 totals 15 residues. Germline values: CDR1 SEHNR, CDR2 FQNEAQ (reference sequence). V trimming: 5 bases; J trimming: 2 bases; junction bases outside the gene matches: 8. The CDR3 loop reads CASSRPLGRAYEQYF. CDR3 nucleotide sequence: TGTGCCAGCAGCCGACCTCTCGGGAGGGCCTACGAGCAGTACTTC.

This clone appeared a single time. The gene calls are TRBV4-1 and TRBJ2-1; TRBD1 agrees at 9 bases. Per germline, CDR1 MGHRA and CDR2 YSYEKL. J gave up 7 bases and V 4 bases, and 8 bases lay outside the gene matches. The CDR3 runs to 15 residues. CDR3 nucleotide sequence: TGCGCCAGCAGCCGTCGGAGGGACAGGGAAAATGAGCAGTTCTTC. Translation gives CASSRRRDRENEQFF.

V gene TRBV2 combines with J gene TRBJ1-4, with D hard to call. Germline CDR1 reads SNHLY; CDR2 reads FYNNEI. CDR3 length equals 13 residues. Trimming removed 4 bases from V and 6 bases from J, with 9 bases in between. DNA for the CDR3: TGTGCCAGCAGTGGAGGGCGAGATGAAAAACTGTTTTTT. The encoded protein is CASSGGRDEKLFF.

V is TRBV7-8 and J is TRBJ2-4, with TRBD2 as a possible D gene (5 bases). This CDR3 contains 16 residues. V lost 0 bases and J 3 bases, leaving 12 bases between the germline ends. The germline V gene has CDR1 SGHVS and CDR2 FQNEAQ. The CDR3 protein is CASSLARAGGKNIQYF. Here the CDR3 DNA reads TGTGCCAGCAGCTTAGCTAGGGCGGGCGGCAAAAACATTCAGTACTTC. Together with reference TRBV7-8 and TRBJ2-4, the CDR3 gives the full variable domain: GAGVSQSPRYKVAKRGQDVALRCDPISGHVSLFWYQQALGQGPEFLTYFQNEAQLDKSGLPSDRFFAERPEGSVSTLKIQRTQQEDSAVYLCASSLARAGGKNIQYFGAGTRLSVL.

This clone showed up just a few times. This CDR3 reads CASSLSDGNQPQHF. The CDR3 nucleotides read TGTGCCAGCAGTTTATCTGACGGGAATCAGCCCCAGCATTTT. V gene TRBV27 combines with J gene TRBJ1-5; D is undetermined. Germline lookup yields CDR1 MNHEY and CDR2 SMNVEV (reference sequence). Between the trimmed V and J ends, which lost 0 bases and 4 bases, there was a span of 7 bases. This CDR3 is 14 amino acids long.

V usage is TRBV28 and J usage is TRBJ2-2; D gene ambiguous. Looked up from germline, CDR1 is MDHEN and CDR2 is SYDVKM. The CDR3 loop spans 13 amino acids. V was trimmed by 6 bases and J by 4 bases, leaving 9 bases between them. CDR3 sequence reads: CASRPWSTGELFF. The CDR3, as DNA: TGTGCCAGCAGGCCATGGAGCACCGGGGAGCTGTTTTTT.

This chain uses TRBV11-3 with TRBJ1-1, with a possible D match to TRBD1 (5 bases). V lost 4 bases, J lost 5 bases, and 14 bases lay in between. CDR1 is SGHNT and CDR2 is YENEEA in the germline V gene. The CDR3 sequence is 14 residues long. CDR3 region: CASSSGQGGTEAFF. CDR3 nucleotide sequence: TGTGCCAGCAGCTCCGGACAAGGCGGTACTGAAGCTTTCTTT.

The V gene is TRBV9, the J gene TRBJ2-1, with 11 bases fitting TRBD2. CDR3 length: 18 residues. V lost 2 bases to trimming and J lost 6 bases; unmatched junction nucleotides: 13. Germline lookup yields CDR1 SGDLS and CDR2 YYNGEE. CDR3 in amino acids: CASSVSLNLAGGPNEQFF. As DNA, the CDR3 is TGTGCCAGCAGCGTCTCCTTGAATCTAGCGGGAGGTCCCAATGAGCAGTTCTTC.

The J gene is TRBJ1-4, the V gene TRBV4-3, with D perhaps TRBD1 (6 bases). The CDR3 is 17 residues long. Germline CDR1 and CDR2: LGHNA and YSLEER. Trimming stripped 3 bases from V and 7 bases from J, with 21 bases between. The CDR3: CASSQDVFRGRSEKLFF. The CDR3 DNA is TGCGCCAGCAGCCAGGATGTGTTCAGGGGTAGGAGTGAAAAACTGTTTTTT.

The chain has TRBV19 and TRBJ1-3, with D possibly TRBD1 on 6 matching bases. Trimming pared 5 bases from V and 2 bases from J, leaving 13 bases between. The CDR3 extends over 15 amino acids. Per germline, CDR1 LNHDA and CDR2 SQIVND (reference sequence). The CDR3 is CASSAQGSTGNTIYF. DNA of the CDR3: TGTGCCAGTAGTGCACAGGGAAGCACTGGAAACACCATATATTTT.

The chain couples TRBV21-1 to TRBJ2-1; the table names TRBD2, a call not compared with the DNA. TRBV21-1 is labeled a pseudogene. CDR3 length: 15 residues. The CDR3 DNA follows: TGTGCCAGCACCTTTCGCGGGAGGGGCAACAATGAGCAGTTCTTC. It encodes CASTFRGRGNNEQFF.

This chain connects TRBV29-1 to TRBJ2-1; 11 bases line up with TRBD2. CDR1 and CDR2 (germline): SQVTM, ANQGSEA. This CDR3 is 17 amino acids long. V shed 4 bases, J shed 1 base, and the junction held 9 bases outside the gene matches. The CDR3 is CSVGGSIAGGSYNEQFF. The DNA of the CDR3 is TGCAGCGTTGGAGGGTCAATAGCGGGGGGGTCCTACAATGAGCAGTTCTTC.

The chain has TRBV6-6 and TRBJ1-1; TRBD1 aligns across 7 bases. Trimming removed 5 bases from V and 6 bases from J; junction bases left unmatched: 6. The CDR3 is 13 amino acids. Per germline, CDR1 MNHNY and CDR2 SVGAGI (reference sequence). Here the CDR3 reads CASSRQGLAEAFF. The DNA of the CDR3 is TGTGCCAGCAGTCGACAGGGATTGGCTGAAGCTTTCTTT.

This chain joins TRBV7-9 and TRBJ1-3; D unresolved. The CDR3 has 15 residues. Germline V gene lookup returns CDR1 SEHNR and CDR2 FQNEAQ (reference sequence). Between the trimmed V and J ends, which lost 2 bases and 0 bases, there was a span of 8 bases. CDR3 nucleotide sequence: TGTGCCAGCAGCTTACACCAGGACTCTGGAAACACCATATATTTT. Protein sequence: CASSLHQDSGNTIYF.

The gene calls are TRBV12-3 or TRBV12-4 and TRBJ2-7; TRBD1 is a possible D gene (5 bases). CDR3 length: 12 amino acids. Trimming left V 6 bases short and J 2 bases short, with 8 bases between. Here the CDR3 reads CASRRGTYEQYF. Here the CDR3 DNA reads TGTGCCAGCAGAAGGGGTACCTACGAGCAGTACTTC.

V gene TRBV3-1 (or the pseudogene TRBV3-2) combines with J gene TRBJ2-4, with a possible D match to TRBD2 (6 bases). Per the germline V gene, CDR1 is LGHDT and CDR2 is YNNKEL (reference sequence). CDR3 length: 13 residues. Between the trimmed V and J ends, which lost 9 bases and 3 bases, there was a span of 12 bases. The CDR3 spells CARSRGGKNIQYF. As DNA, the CDR3 is TGTGCCAGATCTAGGGGAGGCAAAAACATTCAGTACTTC.

This sequence joins TRBV9 and TRBJ2-2; maybe TRBD1 (5 bases). CDR1 SGDLS and CDR2 YYNGEE come from the germline V gene. The CDR3 is 17 amino acids. V was cut by 0 bases and J by 1 base, with 13 bases left in between. The CDR3 coding sequence is TGTGCCAGCAGCGTAGGACAGACCCGCCTGAACACCGGGGAGCTGTTTTTT. Translation: CASSVGQTRLNTGELFF.

The chain uses TRBV11-3 and TRBJ2-7; the D gene is possibly TRBD1 (5 bases). The V and J ends lost 4 bases and 9 bases respectively, with 10 bases between them. Germline V lookup: CDR1 SGHNT, CDR2 YENEEA. The CDR3 extends over 11 amino acids. CDR3 DNA: TGTGCCAGCAGCTCCGGACAAACGCAGTACTTC. Its protein product is CASSSGQTQYF.

The chain joins TRBV5-1 to TRBJ2-2; weak D call: TRBD1 (6 bases). The CDR3 runs to 15 residues. V was trimmed by 4 bases and J by 3 bases, leaving 13 bases between them. Per the germline V gene, CDR1 is SGHRS and CDR2 is YFSETQ. CDR3 DNA: TGCGCCAGCAGCCCGGGAAACAGGGACACCGGGGAGCTGTTTTTT. It encodes CASSPGNRDTGELFF.

The chain joins TRBV18 to TRBJ1-2; D may be TRBD1 (6 bases). CDR1 and CDR2 (germline): KGHSH, LQKENI. The CDR3 contains 12 residues. V gave up 2 bases and J gave up 8 bases, with 9 bases separating them. The CDR3 bases are TGTGCCAGCTCACCATACAGGGAAGGCTACACCTTC. Its protein is CASSPYREGYTF.

This sequence joins TRBV18 and TRBJ2-5, with a tentative D call TRBD2 (7 bases). CDR3 length: 16 residues. V was shortened by 0 bases and J by 5 bases, with 16 bases between the two germline ends. Germline values: CDR1 KGHSH, CDR2 LQKENI. DNA of the CDR3: TGTGCCAGCTCACCACCGTCGGGGGGCGTTAGGGAGACCCAGTACTTC. Its translation is CASSPPSGGVRETQYF.

The chain employs TRBV9 and TRBJ2-7; the D gene is possibly TRBD2 (6 bases). The germline V and J ends were trimmed by 4 bases and 3 bases, with 14 bases remaining between them. The CDR3 spans 14 residues. CDR1 and CDR2 (germline): SGDLS, YYNGEE. The CDR3 region is CASSPGTAYYEQYF. As DNA, the CDR3 is TGTGCCAGCAGCCCCGGGACTGCCTACTACGAGCAGTACTTC.

The CDR3 nucleotides read TGTGCCAGCAGCCATCGGGAGGGCCAGGCAGATACGCAGTATTTT. Translated, it gives CASSHREGQADTQYF. The J gene is TRBJ2-3, the V gene TRBV4-2, with 8 nucleotides matching TRBD2. V was pared by 3 bases and J by 4 bases, with 6 bases of the junction left unmatched. The CDR3 is 15 residues long. Germline CDR1 reads LGHNA; CDR2 reads YNFKEQ.

This chain joins TRBV6-5 and TRBJ1-5; 7 bases are a match to TRBD1. V was clipped by 2 bases and J by 5 bases; unmatched bases: 6. The CDR3 sequence is 15 residues long. CDR1 MNHEY and CDR2 SVGAGI come from the germline V gene. The CDR3 here is CASSYRGQGDQPQHF. The CDR3 DNA follows: TGTGCCAGCAGTTACAGGGGGCAAGGGGATCAGCCCCAGCATTTT.

The chain uses TRBV5-1 and TRBJ2-3; TRBD2 aligns across 9 bases. CDR3 size: 14 residues. Germline V lookup: CDR1 SGHRS, CDR2 YFSETQ. V dropped 4 bases and J dropped 2; count of bases not matched to a gene: 2. CDR3 nucleotide sequence: TGCGCCAGCAGCAGACTAGCGGACACAGATACGCAGTATTTT. This codes for CASSRLADTDTQYF.